These 14 T cell receptor beta chains originate from one sample sequenced in a study of vaccination and CD4 T cells after COVID-19. No antigen has been assigned to these receptors. The treatment is: 10-day PBMC culture with coronavirus spike peptide pools or control peptides (ViraFEST assay). Sequencing of cultured CD4+ T cell DNA used the Oncomine TCR Beta short-read assay. MiXCR, applied by TCRdb to the PCR reads, yields one record per CDR3 protein. The data show roughly 17,000 distinct CDR3 sequences, with 45% to 55% seen just once and 7.5% to 10% held by the top ten. Sequences were obtained from CD4+ T cells from blood, cultured in vitro. The receptors originated from a human donor who had recovered from COVID-19.

The chain couples TRBV6-2 or TRBV6-3 to TRBJ2-7; 8 nucleotides align to TRBD1. Germline-derived CDR1 and CDR2 are MNHEY and SVGEGT. J lost 5 bases, V lost 10 bases, and 13 bases had no gene match. CDR3 length: 14 residues. CDR3 sequence (DNA): TGTGCCACCTTCCGAGGACAGGGTTCCCACGAGCAGTACTTC. This gives the protein CATFRGQGSHEQYF.

V gene TRBV7-2 combines with J gene TRBJ2-3; 9 nucleotides agree with TRBD2. The CDR3 consists of 16 residues. Germline V gene lookup returns CDR1 SGHTA and CDR2 FQGNSA. V lost 2 bases and J lost 1; bases outside the gene matches: 4. In DNA, the CDR3 is TGTGCCAGCAGCTTAAAGGCGGGAGGGGGCACAGATACGCAGTATTTT. It encodes CASSLKAGGGTDTQYF.

This clonotype was detected only a few times. This chain joins TRBV21-1 and TRBJ2-2; the table calls TRBD2, which could not be checked here. TRBV21-1 is tagged as a pseudogene. This CDR3 has 16 amino acids. DNA of the CDR3: TGTGCCAGCAGCATCGGGGAGACACCGAACACCGGGGAGCTGTTTTTT. As protein: CASSIGETPNTGELFF.

The chain combines TRBV5-1 with TRBJ1-1; D is unresolved. Germline V gene sequence: CDR1 SGHRS, CDR2 YFSETQ. The CDR3 has 14 amino acids. The V end was cut by 0 bases, the J end by 0 bases, with 6 bases between. The CDR3 DNA follows: TGCGCCAGCAGCTTGGGAGCGGTGAACACTGAAGCTTTCTTT. This codes for CASSLGAVNTEAFF. The entire variable domain, with the rest obtained from reference TRBV5-1 and TRBJ1-1, is as follows: KAGVTQTPRYLIKTRGQQVTLSCSPISGHRSVSWYQQTPGQGLQFLFEYFSETQRNKGNFPGRFSGRQFSNSRSEMNVSTLELGDSALYLCASSLGAVNTEAFFGQGTRLTVV.

Written as DNA, the CDR3 is TGTGCCAGCAGTCTAGACCGAGCGAACACCGGGGAGCTGTTTTTT. Encoded protein: CASSLDRANTGELFF. V usage is TRBV6-1 and J usage is TRBJ2-2; D unclear. This CDR3 region has 15 residues. Germline V gene lookup returns CDR1 MNHNS and CDR2 SASEGT. Trimming left V 5 bases short and J 0 bases short, with 10 bases between.

This clonotype occurred a few times. The chain has TRBV6-1 and TRBJ1-4; TRBD1 matches 11 bases. V shed 7 bases and J 6 bases; nucleotides not matched to a gene: 4. In germline, CDR1 is MNHNS, CDR2 SASEGT. The CDR3 is 14 amino acids. In DNA form, the CDR3 reads TGTGCCAGCACTTGGGACAGGGGGGATGAAAAACTGTTTTTT. It specifies CASTWDRGDEKLFF.

The chain links TRBV6-5 to TRBJ2-3, with TRBD2 identical over 7 bases. The CDR3 has 15 residues. Germline trimming cut 2 bases from V and 4 bases from J; bases unmatched to any gene: 6. CDR1 and CDR2 (germline): MNHEY, SVGAGI. The CDR3 region is CASSYSAGVADTQYF. Here the CDR3 DNA reads TGTGCCAGCAGTTACAGCGCGGGAGTGGCAGATACGCAGTATTTT.

The chain joins TRBV6-2 or TRBV6-3 to TRBJ1-2; D not certain. V gave up 5 bases and J gave up 3 bases, with 4 bases separating them. Germline loops: CDR1 MNHEY, CDR2 SVGEGT. This CDR3 is built from 11 residues. The CDR3 nucleotides are TGTGCCAGCAGTACAGACTATGGCTACACCTTC. Residues: CASSTDYGYTF.

Only one count was recorded for this clonotype. This chain links TRBV5-1 with TRBJ2-7; 9 bases agree with TRBD1. Germline V gene lookup returns CDR1 SGHRS and CDR2 YFSETQ. Trimming took 2 bases from V and 2 from J; bases not matched to a gene: 8. The CDR3 has 16 residues. The CDR3 sequence is CASSFLTGTGTYEQYF. The DNA for the CDR3 is TGCGCCAGCAGCTTTCTCACCGGGACAGGGACCTACGAGCAGTACTTC.

The V gene is TRBV30, the J gene TRBJ1-2; TRBD1 matches 7 bases. Trimming cost V 4 bases and J 6 bases; bases outside gene matches: 8. Germline-derived CDR1 and CDR2 are GTSNPN and SVGIG (reference sequence). The CDR3 covers 13 residues. Here the CDR3 DNA reads TGTGCCTGGACCACAGGGGACTACCATGGCTACACCTTC. It translates to CAWTTGDYHGYTF.

The chain joins TRBV19 to TRBJ1-1; D is uncertain. V was cut by 3 bases and J by 10 bases, with 9 bases left in between. Germline CDR1 LNHDA, CDR2 SQIVND (reference sequence). The CDR3 extends over 11 amino acids. The CDR3 loop is CASSIPRAAFF. CDR3 in DNA: TGTGCCAGTAGTATTCCCCGGGCAGCTTTCTTT.

The chain combines TRBV9 with TRBJ2-7; D possibly corresponds to TRBD1 (5 bases). V was pared by 3 bases and J by 1 base, with 8 bases between. Germline values: CDR1 SGDLS, CDR2 YYNGEE. The CDR3 loop spans 13 amino acids. The CDR3 DNA reads TGTGCCAGCAGCGCAGACAGTTCCTACGAGCAGTACTTC. It codes for CASSADSSYEQYF.

In this sample, this clonotype turned up a few times. The V call is TRBV2, the J call TRBJ1-2, with D possibly matching TRBD1 (6 bases). V gave up 3 bases and J gave up 2 bases, with 10 bases separating them. This CDR3 is built from 14 residues. Germline CDR1 and CDR2: SNHLY and FYNNEI. This CDR3 is CASSDAGANYGYTF. CDR3 nucleotide sequence: TGTGCCAGCAGTGATGCAGGGGCAAACTATGGCTACACCTTC.

CDR3 in DNA: TGCAGCTCGACAGGGACGGTTAACTATGGCTACACCTTC. Translated, it gives CSSTGTVNYGYTF. The V gene is TRBV20-1, the J gene TRBJ1-2; 7 positions match TRBD1. Germline CDR1 DFQATT, CDR2 SNEGSKA (reference sequence). The CDR3 spans 13 residues.